This is a list of T cell receptor beta chains from one sample in a study of T cells in Graves' hyperthyroidism and ophthalmopathy. A single record per CDR3 protein comes from TCRdb applying MiXCR to the multiplex PCR reads. The sample contains around 250,000 distinct CDR3 sequences, more than 12% of which appear only once. Sequencing was performed on blood. These TCRs come from a middle-aged woman with Graves' hyperthyroidism that later progressed to Graves' ophthalmopathy. CDR3s include the opening cysteine and the closing phenylalanine or tryptophan. D genes are given only for firm matches. The listing skips clone size in some rows; elsewhere it reads once, few, many or a size class.

d_gene: .; abundance: many; v_gene: TRBV2; j_gene: TRBJ1-1; CDR3nt: TGTGCCAGCAGTGGGGCGAGGGACACTTTGAACACTGAAGCTTTCTTT; CDR3aa: CASSGARDTLNTEAFF
d_gene: .; abundance: few; v_gene: TRBV20-1; j_gene: TRBJ2-5; CDR3nt: TGCAGTGCTAGGTCGGGCAAAGAGACCCAGTACTTC; CDR3aa: CSARSGKETQYF
d_gene: .; abundance: many; v_gene: TRBV27; j_gene: TRBJ2-7; CDR3nt: TGTGCCAGCAAGGAGTCGTCAGGGATCTACGAGCAGTACTTC; CDR3aa: CASKESSGIYEQYF
d_gene: .; abundance: few; v_gene: TRBV4-1; j_gene: TRBJ2-4; CDR3nt: TGCGCCAGCAGCCAAGGGCTCCGGGGATCCGTAGCCAAAAACATTCAGTACTTC; CDR3aa: CASSQGLRGSVAKNIQYF
d_gene: .; abundance: .; v_gene: TRBV7-8; j_gene: TRBJ2-1; CDR3nt: TGTGCCAGCAGCTCCGACAATTCTCACGTCTGGGAGCAGTTCTTC; CDR3aa: CASSSDNSHVWEQFF
d_gene: .; abundance: many; v_gene: TRBV30; j_gene: TRBJ2-5; CDR3nt: TGTGCCTGGAGTGTATTCTACCAAGAGACCCAGTGCTTC; CDR3aa: CAWSVFYQETQCF
d_gene: TRBD2; abundance: many; v_gene: TRBV19; j_gene: TRBJ2-1; CDR3nt: TGTGCCAGTAGTATTACGGTACTAGCGGGAGAAATTGGTGAGCAGTTCTTC; CDR3aa: CASSITVLAGEIGEQFF
d_gene: .; abundance: few; v_gene: TRBV6-9; j_gene: TRBJ1-2; CDR3nt: TGTGCCAGCAGTTATGGCAGGGGATCTTACACCTTC; CDR3aa: CASSYGRGSYTF
d_gene: .; abundance: many; v_gene: TRBV24-1; j_gene: TRBJ1-5; CDR3nt: TGTGCCACCAGTGATTTGACGGGTTTACGCAATCAGCCCCAGCATTTT; CDR3aa: CATSDLTGLRNQPQHF
d_gene: TRBD2; abundance: many; v_gene: TRBV19; j_gene: TRBJ2-7; CDR3nt: TGTGCCAGTAGTCTTGGACTAGCGGGACTTGATATCTCCTACGAGCAGTACTTC; CDR3aa: CASSLGLAGLDISYEQYF
d_gene: .; abundance: few; v_gene: TRBV6-4; j_gene: TRBJ2-3; CDR3nt: TGTGCCAGCAGTGATGGGCGCGAGACAGATACGCAGTATTTT; CDR3aa: CASSDGRETDTQYF
d_gene: .; abundance: many; v_gene: TRBV19; j_gene: TRBJ1-1; CDR3nt: TGTGCCAGTAGTAGGGGCGCGGGTACCACTGAAGCTTTCTTT; CDR3aa: CASSRGAGTTEAFF
d_gene: .; abundance: .; v_gene: TRBV27; j_gene: TRBJ2-7; CDR3nt: TGTGCCAGCAGTGTTTCAGGTGGGTCCTACGAGCAGTACTTC; CDR3aa: CASSVSGGSYEQYF
d_gene: TRBD1; abundance: .; v_gene: TRBV18; j_gene: TRBJ1-4; CDR3nt: TGTGCCAGCTCACCGTTCCCCGGGACAGAAGAAAAACTGTTTTTT; CDR3aa: CASSPFPGTEEKLFF
d_gene: .; abundance: .; v_gene: TRBV18; j_gene: TRBJ2-7; CDR3nt: TGTGCCAGCTCTCCTGAGCCGGGGACTTACGAGCAGTACTTC; CDR3aa: CASSPEPGTYEQYF
d_gene: .; abundance: many; v_gene: TRBV9; j_gene: TRBJ1-5; CDR3nt: TGTGCCAGCAGCGTAGGACCTAATCAGCCCCAGCATTTT; CDR3aa: CASSVGPNQPQHF
d_gene: TRBD2; abundance: many; v_gene: TRBV11-2; j_gene: TRBJ2-5; CDR3nt: TGTGCCAGCAGCTTTACTAGCGGGAGGTTGGGTGAGACCCAGTACTTC; CDR3aa: CASSFTSGRLGETQYF
d_gene: .; abundance: .; v_gene: TRBV5-6; j_gene: TRBJ2-7; CDR3nt: TGTGCCAGCAGCTTGGATAATGTAAATTACTACGAGCAGTACTTC; CDR3aa: CASSLDNVNYYEQYF
d_gene: .; abundance: .; v_gene: TRBV5-4; j_gene: TRBJ2-5; CDR3nt: TGTGCCAGCAGCTGGAGGCGTCAGCAAGAGACCCAGTACTTC; CDR3aa: CASSWRRQQETQYF
d_gene: .; abundance: many; v_gene: TRBV2; j_gene: TRBJ1-4; CDR3nt: TGTGCCAGCAGTCAGAGGGCCCTCGAAAAACTGTTTTTT; CDR3aa: CASSQRALEKLFF
d_gene: .; abundance: few; v_gene: TRBV9; j_gene: TRBJ2-1; CDR3nt: TGTGCCAGCAGCGTATCGGCCCGCGAGCAGTTCTTC; CDR3aa: CASSVSAREQFF
d_gene: TRBD1; abundance: many; v_gene: TRBV3-1; j_gene: TRBJ2-5; CDR3nt: TGTGCCAGCAGCGGAGGACAGGTGGGAGCGACCCAGTACTTC; CDR3aa: CASSGGQVGATQYF
d_gene: .; abundance: .; v_gene: TRBV6-2/TRBV6-3; j_gene: TRBJ2-1; CDR3nt: TGTGCCAGCAGTTACTCGGGACACTACAATGAGCAGTTCTTC; CDR3aa: CASSYSGHYNEQFF
d_gene: TRBD2; abundance: many; v_gene: TRBV7-2; j_gene: TRBJ2-7; CDR3nt: TGTGCCAGCAGCCCCCGGGGCAGCGGGAGGGCCTCCTACGAGCAGTACTTC; CDR3aa: CASSPRGSGRASYEQYF
d_gene: .; abundance: .; v_gene: TRBV5-6; j_gene: TRBJ1-1; CDR3nt: TGTGCCAGCAGCTTCGGACAGACCGCGAGAGCTTTCTTT; CDR3aa: CASSFGQTARAFF
d_gene: .; abundance: few; v_gene: TRBV19; j_gene: TRBJ2-1; CDR3nt: TGTGCCAGTAGTATAAGGGGAAGCTCCTACAATGAGCAGTTCTTC; CDR3aa: CASSIRGSSYNEQFF
d_gene: .; abundance: few; v_gene: TRBV4-2; j_gene: TRBJ1-1; CDR3nt: TGTGCCAGCAGCCAAGATCTAACATCGAACACTGAAGCTTTCTTT; CDR3aa: CASSQDLTSNTEAFF
d_gene: .; abundance: many; v_gene: TRBV12-3/TRBV12-4; j_gene: TRBJ2-2; CDR3nt: TGTGCCAGCAGTTTTTCTGTAGGGGGCACCGGGGAGCTGTTTTTT; CDR3aa: CASSFSVGGTGELFF
d_gene: .; abundance: few; v_gene: TRBV28; j_gene: TRBJ2-7; CDR3nt: TGTGCCAGCAGTTCCTACAACGAGCAGTACTTC; CDR3aa: CASSSYNEQYF
d_gene: TRBD1; abundance: many; v_gene: TRBV10-1; j_gene: TRBJ1-1; CDR3nt: TGCGCCAGCAGTAAGAACCCCAGGGGGAACGCTGAAGCTTTCTTT; CDR3aa: CASSKNPRGNAEAFF
d_gene: TRBD2; abundance: many; v_gene: TRBV10-3; j_gene: TRBJ2-7; CDR3nt: TGTGCCACCGGGACTAGCGGGAGTTACGAGCAGTACTTC; CDR3aa: CATGTSGSYEQYF
d_gene: .; abundance: many; v_gene: TRBV28; j_gene: TRBJ2-1; CDR3nt: TGTGCCAGCAGCCTGAGCTCCTACAATGAGCAGTTCTTC; CDR3aa: CASSLSSYNEQFF
d_gene: .; abundance: many; v_gene: TRBV30; j_gene: TRBJ1-5; CDR3nt: TGTGCCTGGAGTAGGGATTCAGGACAGCCCCAGCATTTT; CDR3aa: CAWSRDSGQPQHF
d_gene: .; abundance: few; v_gene: TRBV28; j_gene: TRBJ2-5; CDR3nt: TGTGCCAGCAGTTTGGGGGAACTAGAGGCCCAGTACTTC; CDR3aa: CASSLGELEAQYF
d_gene: .; abundance: once; v_gene: TRBV5-1; j_gene: TRBJ2-1; CDR3nt: TGCGCCAGCAGCTTGGCGTTGGGCTCCTACAATGAGCAGTTCTTC; CDR3aa: CASSLALGSYNEQFF
d_gene: TRBD1; abundance: .; v_gene: TRBV7-9; j_gene: TRBJ2-1; CDR3nt: TGTGCCAGCAGCTTAACCGGGGACAGGAATGAGCAGTTCTTC; CDR3aa: CASSLTGDRNEQFF
d_gene: .; abundance: many; v_gene: TRBV7-2; j_gene: TRBJ2-1; CDR3nt: TGTGCCAGCAGCCCGATCTTGATTGAGCAGTTCTTC; CDR3aa: CASSPILIEQFF
d_gene: .; abundance: .; v_gene: TRBV19; j_gene: TRBJ1-1; CDR3nt: TGTGCCAGTAGCAGACTAGTCCGACAGAAGACGAACACTGAAGCTTTCTTT; CDR3aa: CASSRLVRQKTNTEAFF
d_gene: .; abundance: few; v_gene: TRBV9; j_gene: TRBJ2-1; CDR3nt: TGTGCCAGCAGCGTAGCCGGGACCTCCTACAATGAGCAGTTCTTC; CDR3aa: CASSVAGTSYNEQFF
d_gene: .; abundance: many; v_gene: TRBV11-2; j_gene: TRBJ2-7; CDR3nt: TGTGCCAGCAGCTGGAGCAGGGACTACGAGCAGTACTTC; CDR3aa: CASSWSRDYEQYF
d_gene: .; abundance: many; v_gene: TRBV7-9; j_gene: TRBJ2-7; CDR3nt: TGTGCCAGCAGCCGGTGGGGGGGCGACGAGCAGTACTTC; CDR3aa: CASSRWGGDEQYF
d_gene: TRBD2; abundance: many; v_gene: TRBV2; j_gene: TRBJ2-2; CDR3nt: TGTGCCAGCACAGGGACTAGCGGGAGGGCGGAATTCACCGGGGAGCTGTTTTTT; CDR3aa: CASTGTSGRAEFTGELFF
d_gene: TRBD1; abundance: many; v_gene: TRBV13; j_gene: TRBJ2-7; CDR3nt: TGTGCCAGCAGCTTATCCCCCGGGACAGACTACGAGCAGTACTTC; CDR3aa: CASSLSPGTDYEQYF
d_gene: TRBD1; abundance: many; v_gene: TRBV15; j_gene: TRBJ1-5; CDR3nt: TGTGCCACCAGCTTGGACAGGGGGCTCGGGCCCCAGCATTTT; CDR3aa: CATSLDRGLGPQHF
d_gene: TRBD2; abundance: many; v_gene: TRBV11-2; j_gene: TRBJ2-5; CDR3nt: TGTGCCAGCAGCTCGGGACTAGCAAACGTTCAAGAGACCCAGTACTTC; CDR3aa: CASSSGLANVQETQYF
d_gene: TRBD2; abundance: many; v_gene: TRBV10-2; j_gene: TRBJ2-7; CDR3nt: TGCGCCAGCAGCCAAGTGGCGGGAGGGAGGTACGAGCAGTACTTC; CDR3aa: CASSQVAGGRYEQYF
d_gene: TRBD2; abundance: many; v_gene: TRBV2; j_gene: TRBJ2-1; CDR3nt: TGTGCCAGCAGTGTGAGACTAGCGGTACCCAATGAGCAGTTCTTC; CDR3aa: CASSVRLAVPNEQFF
d_gene: .; abundance: many; v_gene: TRBV7-9; j_gene: TRBJ1-2; CDR3nt: TGTGCCCTGCTTGGCCCTCGGGTGGCGAATCAGGGGAGAGCGGGGCTCTATGGCTACACCTTC; CDR3aa: CALLGPRVANQGRAGLYGYTF
d_gene: TRBD2; abundance: .; v_gene: TRBV5-1; j_gene: TRBJ2-7; CDR3nt: TGCGCCAGCAGCGAAGGGACTACCCAGCGGAGGGAGCAGTACTTC; CDR3aa: CASSEGTTQRREQYF
d_gene: .; abundance: few; v_gene: TRBV4-1; j_gene: TRBJ2-2; CDR3nt: TGCGCCAGCAGCCCCTCCGACCCCACCGGGGAGCTGTTTTTT; CDR3aa: CASSPSDPTGELFF
d_gene: .; abundance: many; v_gene: TRBV30; j_gene: TRBJ2-3; CDR3nt: TGTGCCTGGAGTGTAAGGCGGGCCTTAACAGATACGCAGTATTTT; CDR3aa: CAWSVRRALTDTQYF
d_gene: .; abundance: many; v_gene: TRBV18; j_gene: TRBJ2-1; CDR3nt: TGTGCCAGCTCACAACCGCTAGCGATTATCTACAATGAGCAGTTCTTC; CDR3aa: CASSQPLAIIYNEQFF
d_gene: TRBD2; abundance: .; v_gene: TRBV5-1; j_gene: TRBJ2-5; CDR3nt: TGCGCCAGCAGCTTAAAAGTACCGGGACTATTACAAGAGACCCAGTACTTC; CDR3aa: CASSLKVPGLLQETQYF
d_gene: .; abundance: few; v_gene: TRBV28; j_gene: TRBJ1-5; CDR3nt: TGTGCCAGCAGTTCATATCTCCGGGGGCTGGGGAAGAGGTGGAGCAATCAGCCCCAGCATTTT; CDR3aa: CASSSYLRGLGKRWSNQPQHF
d_gene: TRBD2; abundance: .; v_gene: TRBV20-1; j_gene: TRBJ2-7; CDR3nt: TGCAGTGCTAGCGGGCTAGCGGGACACTCCTACGAGCAGTACTTC; CDR3aa: CSASGLAGHSYEQYF
d_gene: TRBD2; abundance: few; v_gene: TRBV7-2; j_gene: TRBJ2-7; CDR3nt: TGTGCCAGCAGCTTGAGTCGGCTAGCGGGAGTCCACGAGCAGTACTTC; CDR3aa: CASSLSRLAGVHEQYF
d_gene: .; abundance: many; v_gene: TRBV5-8; j_gene: TRBJ2-3; CDR3nt: TGTGCCAGCAGCTTCAACTCGTATTTGAACACAGATACGCAGTATTTT; CDR3aa: CASSFNSYLNTDTQYF
d_gene: .; abundance: few; v_gene: TRBV15; j_gene: TRBJ2-7; CDR3nt: TGTGCCACCAGCAGAGCCCCTTCGGAAGGACATTACGAGCAGTACTTC; CDR3aa: CATSRAPSEGHYEQYF
d_gene: .; abundance: many; v_gene: TRBV2; j_gene: TRBJ2-7; CDR3nt: TGTGCCAGCAGTGAAGGGCCAGGGGTATCCTACGAGCAGTACTTC; CDR3aa: CASSEGPGVSYEQYF